The entry that follows covers one TCR beta chain sequence. No antigen is known for it. The CDR3 extends over 13 amino acids. V lost 6 bases and J lost 4, with 12 bases in between. Germline V gene lookup returns CDR1 SNHLY and CDR2 FYNNEI. The data were taken from a study of cytomegalovirus exposure and HLA in healthy donors. General study findings and limits: TCR beta chain V- and J-gene trimming was linked, in a later analysis, to a missense variant in DCLRE1C. A few CMV-associated chains were confirmed in vitro to be specific for CMV antigens. The investigators catalogued 150 to 200 TCR beta chains as cytomegalovirus-associated. TCR sequences were mostly rare, though some public TCRs occurred in many donors.

The primer mix had 60 Vbeta and 13 Jbeta primers. The repertoire was sequenced with immunoSEQ multiplex PCR; TCRdb's copy has only in-frame clones and lacks some. The ten most abundant clones cover over 9% of a sample with some 56,000 clones. The clonotype originates from a woman aged 25-40 years in good health and CMV-seropositive. V gene TRBV2 combines with J gene TRBJ1-1; weak D call: TRBD1 (5 bases). The sample comprised PBMCs. CDR3 region: CASSRDWSTEAFF. CDR3 nucleotides: TGTGCCAGCAGCCGGGACTGGTCCACTGAAGCTTTCTTT.